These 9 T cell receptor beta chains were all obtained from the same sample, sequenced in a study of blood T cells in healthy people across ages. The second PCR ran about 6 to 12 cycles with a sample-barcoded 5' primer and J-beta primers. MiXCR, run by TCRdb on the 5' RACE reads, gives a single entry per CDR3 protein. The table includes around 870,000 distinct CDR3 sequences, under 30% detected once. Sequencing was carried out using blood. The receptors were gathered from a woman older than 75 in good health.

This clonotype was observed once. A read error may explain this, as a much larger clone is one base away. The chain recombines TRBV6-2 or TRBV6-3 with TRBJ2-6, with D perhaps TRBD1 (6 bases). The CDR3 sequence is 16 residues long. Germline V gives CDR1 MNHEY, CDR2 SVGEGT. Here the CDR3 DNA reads TGTGCCAGCAGTTACTTCAGGGGACCCGGGGCCAACGTCCCGACTTTC. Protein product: CASSYFRGPGANVPTF.

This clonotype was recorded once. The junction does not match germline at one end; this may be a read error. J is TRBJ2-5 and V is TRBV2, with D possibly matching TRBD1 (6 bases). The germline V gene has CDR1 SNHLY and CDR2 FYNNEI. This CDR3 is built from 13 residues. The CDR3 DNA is TGTGCCAGCAGTGGGGGCAGGGGAGAGGCCCAGTACTTC. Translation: CASSGGRGEAQYF.

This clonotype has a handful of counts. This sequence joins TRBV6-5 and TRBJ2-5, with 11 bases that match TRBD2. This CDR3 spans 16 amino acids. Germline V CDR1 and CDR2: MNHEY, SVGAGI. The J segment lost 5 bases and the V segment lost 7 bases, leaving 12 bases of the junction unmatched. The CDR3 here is CASNAPTSGAGETQYF. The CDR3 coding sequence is TGTGCCAGCAACGCCCCGACTAGCGGGGCAGGGGAGACCCAGTACTTC.

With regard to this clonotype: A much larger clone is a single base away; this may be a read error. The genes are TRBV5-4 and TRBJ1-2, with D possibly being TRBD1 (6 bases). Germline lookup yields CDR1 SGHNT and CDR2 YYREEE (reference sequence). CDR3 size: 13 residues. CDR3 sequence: CASSLNRDYGHTF. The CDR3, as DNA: TGTGCCAGCAGCTTAAACAGGGACTATGGCCACACCTTC.

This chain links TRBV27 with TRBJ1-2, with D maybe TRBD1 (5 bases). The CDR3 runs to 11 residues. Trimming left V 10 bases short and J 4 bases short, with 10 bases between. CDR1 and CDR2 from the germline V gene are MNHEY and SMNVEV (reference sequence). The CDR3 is CATGAAYGYTF. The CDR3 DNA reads TGTGCCACCGGGGCAGCCTATGGCTACACCTTC.

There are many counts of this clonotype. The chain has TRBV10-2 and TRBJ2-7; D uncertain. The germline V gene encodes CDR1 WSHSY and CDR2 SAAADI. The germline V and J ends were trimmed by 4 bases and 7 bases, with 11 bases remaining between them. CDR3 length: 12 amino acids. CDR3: CASSVSNQEQYF. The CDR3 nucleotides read TGCGCCAGCAGTGTTAGCAACCAGGAGCAGTACTTC.

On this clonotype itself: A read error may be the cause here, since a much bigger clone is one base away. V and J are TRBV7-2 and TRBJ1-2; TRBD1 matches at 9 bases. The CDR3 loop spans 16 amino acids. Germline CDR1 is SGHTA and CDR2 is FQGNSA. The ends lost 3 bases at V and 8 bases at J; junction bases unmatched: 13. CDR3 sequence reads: CASSFGGDRVTQGYTF. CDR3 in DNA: TGTGCCAGCAGCTTCGGCGGGGACAGGGTGACACAGGGCTACACCTTC.

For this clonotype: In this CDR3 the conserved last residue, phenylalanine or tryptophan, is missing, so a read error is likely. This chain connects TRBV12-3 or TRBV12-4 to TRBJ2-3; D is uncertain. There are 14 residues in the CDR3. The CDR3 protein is CASSLDLSTDAQYS. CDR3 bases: TGTGCCAGCAGTTTAGATCTTAGCACAGATGCGCAGTATTCT.

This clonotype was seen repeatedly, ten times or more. CDR3 DNA sequence: TGTGCCAGCAGCTTACAGGGAAGGGAACTAGATACGCAGTATTTT. Protein: CASSLQGRELDTQYF. The chain recombines TRBV11-2 with TRBJ2-3; tentative D call: TRBD1 (5 bases). Germline V CDR1 and CDR2: SGHAT, FQNNGV. The ends were cut back, 2 bases at V and 5 bases at J, with 14 bases in the middle. The CDR3 length is 15 residues.